These T cell receptor beta chains were read from a single sample in a study of T cells in Graves' hyperthyroidism and ophthalmopathy. A single record per CDR3 protein comes from TCRdb applying MiXCR to the multiplex PCR reads. The sample shows around 400,000 distinct CDR3 sequences, roughly 15% of them seen only once. The sequenced material came from blood. These receptors originate from a woman aged 55 to 70 with Graves' ophthalmopathy. The CDR3 runs from the conserved cysteine through the conserved F or W. The size entry is marked missing in some rows and otherwise reads once, few, many or a size class.

>many|TRBV6-1
CASSEVVMASGGDTQYF
>many|TRBV11-2
CASSLGATVTDTQYF
>NA|TRBV5-1
CASSPGDATGEQFF
>NA|TRBV5-5
CASSLTAGGEQHF
>many|TRBV30
CAWSVRDGETQYF
>many|TRBV7-9
CASSLQGYEQYF
>few|TRBV5-1
CASSRTGEETQYF
>many|TRBV13
CASSLFDRGYEQYF
>many|TRBV20-1
CSASQTGGEGKLFF
>many|TRBV2
CASSEWRGAGGNQPQHF
>NA|TRBV15
CATSRNALGQAEAFF
>NA|TRBV3-1
CASSRRQAGGSYNEQFF
>many|TRBV28
CASSETSGKINEQFF
>few|TRBV5-1
CASGRNGANEKLFF
>NA|TRBV20-1
CSASGRAFTDTQYF
>many|TRBV5-1
CASRSGSSYNEQFF
>NA|TRBV20-1
CSAWTGTDIGHVLTF
>few|TRBV24-1
CATSDLGTGQGSYNEQFF
>many|TRBV3-1
CASGNRERNQPQHF
>many|TRBV28
CASSFGGGRVGNGYTF
>many|TRBV3-1
CASSQIFRGSSYNEQFF
>NA|TRBV12-3/TRBV12-4
CATAGDYSNQPQHF
>few|TRBV7-8
CASRPGTGAYNEQFF
>NA|TRBV7-8
CASSSPLVGYTF
>few|TRBV5-1
CASSPGTGETYGYTF
>NA|TRBV28
CASTLHSGRNAGAFF
>few|TRBV7-2
CASSLNRAGLSYEQYF